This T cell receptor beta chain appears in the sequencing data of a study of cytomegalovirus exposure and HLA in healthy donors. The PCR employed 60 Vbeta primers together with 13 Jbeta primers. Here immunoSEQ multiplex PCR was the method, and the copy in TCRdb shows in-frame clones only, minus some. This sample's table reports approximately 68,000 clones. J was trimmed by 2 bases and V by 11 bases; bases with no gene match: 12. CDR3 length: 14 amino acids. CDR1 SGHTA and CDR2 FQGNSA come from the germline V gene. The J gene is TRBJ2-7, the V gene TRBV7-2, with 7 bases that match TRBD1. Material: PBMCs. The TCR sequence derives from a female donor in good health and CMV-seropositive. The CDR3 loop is CACQFRDRPYEQYF. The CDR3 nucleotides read TGTGCCTGCCAGTTCCGGGACAGACCCTACGAGCAGTACTTC.